This TCR beta chain was captured in a study of T cell repertoires in cytomegalovirus infection. The germline V and J ends were trimmed by 10 bases and 5 bases, with 8 bases remaining between them. In germline, CDR1 is MNHEY, CDR2 SVGEGT. The CDR3 runs 11 residues. Ten or more counts support this clonotype. Its antigen remains unidentified. One entry per CDR3 protein results from TCRdb running MiXCR on the reads. The data hold 900,000 to 950,000 distinct CDR3 sequences, with around a third observed a single time. Sequences were derived from cultured CD8+ T cells from PBMCs, sampled from culture after CMV antigen stimulation. The gene calls are TRBV6-2 or TRBV6-3 and TRBJ2-2; D remains ambiguous. This TCR derives from a human donor in good health (CMV status not recorded). Some clones in this sample may be carry-over from other donors' samples. The CDR3 DNA sequence: TGTGCCACCCAGAGAACCGGGGAGCTGTTTTTT. Its protein product is CATQRTGELFF.